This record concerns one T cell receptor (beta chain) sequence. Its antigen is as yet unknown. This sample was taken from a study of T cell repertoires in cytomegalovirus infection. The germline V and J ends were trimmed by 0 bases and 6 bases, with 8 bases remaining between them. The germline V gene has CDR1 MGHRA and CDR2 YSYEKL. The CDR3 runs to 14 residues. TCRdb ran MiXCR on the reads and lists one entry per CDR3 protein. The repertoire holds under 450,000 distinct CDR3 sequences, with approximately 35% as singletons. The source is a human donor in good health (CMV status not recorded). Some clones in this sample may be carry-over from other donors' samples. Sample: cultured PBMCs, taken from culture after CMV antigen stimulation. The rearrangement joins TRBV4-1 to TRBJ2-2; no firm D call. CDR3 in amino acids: CASSQDAAAGELFF. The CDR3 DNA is TGCGCCAGCAGCCAAGACGCGGCCGCCGGGGAGCTGTTTTTT.